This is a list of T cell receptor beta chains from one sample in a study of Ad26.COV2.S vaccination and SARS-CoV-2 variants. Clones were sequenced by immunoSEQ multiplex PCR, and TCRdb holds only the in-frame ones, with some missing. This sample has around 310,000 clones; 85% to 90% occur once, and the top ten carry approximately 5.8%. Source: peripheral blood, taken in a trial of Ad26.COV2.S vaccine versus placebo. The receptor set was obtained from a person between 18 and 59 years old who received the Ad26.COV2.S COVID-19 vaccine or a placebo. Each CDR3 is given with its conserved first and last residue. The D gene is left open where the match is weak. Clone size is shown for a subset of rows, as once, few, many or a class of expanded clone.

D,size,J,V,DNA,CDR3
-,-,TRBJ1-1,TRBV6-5,TGTGCCAGCAGCCAGGGGAGTGAAGCTTTCTTT,CASSQGSEAFF
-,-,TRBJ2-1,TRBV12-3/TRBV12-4,TGTGCCAGCAGTTCGGGTCCGGATGAGCAGTTCTTC,CASSSGPDEQFF
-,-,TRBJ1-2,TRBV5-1,TGCGCCAGCAGCTTGGGTGCATCTAACTATGGCTACACCTTC,CASSLGASNYGYTF
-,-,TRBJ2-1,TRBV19,TGTGCCAGTAATAATGACGGAGACAATGAGCAGTTCTTC,CASNNDGDNEQFF
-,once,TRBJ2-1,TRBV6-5,TGTGCCAGCAAGCTGAGCTCCTACAATGAGCAGTTCTTC,CASKLSSYNEQFF
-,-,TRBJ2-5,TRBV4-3,TGCGCCAGCAGCGATAGTTGGGTCTTAGGTAGGAGAGAGGAGGAGACCCAGTACTTC,CASSDSWVLGRREEETQYF
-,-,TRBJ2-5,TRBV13,TGTGCCAGCAGCCCGCGGGGTACGGAGACCCAGTACTTC,CASSPRGTETQYF
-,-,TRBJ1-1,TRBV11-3,TGTGCCAGCAGCTTAGACAATTGGGGGGGGAGAACTGAAGCTTTCTTT,CASSLDNWGGRTEAFF
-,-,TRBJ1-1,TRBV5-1,TGCGCCAGCAGCTGGACAGTGAACACTGAAGCTTTCTTT,CASSWTVNTEAFF
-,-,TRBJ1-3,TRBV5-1,TGCGCCAGCAGCCCCCAGGGAAGCTCTGGAAACACCATATATTTT,CASSPQGSSGNTIYF
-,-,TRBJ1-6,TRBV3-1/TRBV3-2,TGTGCCAGCAGCCAAGTACAGGGCAATTCACCCCTCCACTTT,CASSQVQGNSPLHF
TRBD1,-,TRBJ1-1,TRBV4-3,TGCGCCAGCAAGCGAACAGGGGTGGGGGACACTGAAGCTTTCTTT,CASKRTGVGDTEAFF
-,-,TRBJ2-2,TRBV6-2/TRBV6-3,TGTGCCAGCAGTTATTGGACTCCAGCCGGGGAGCTGTTTTTT,CASSYWTPAGELFF
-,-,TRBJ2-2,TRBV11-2,TGTGCCAGCAGCTTCCCGCAGGGTAGCGGCTCTAACACCGGGGAGCTGTTTTTT,CASSFPQGSGSNTGELFF
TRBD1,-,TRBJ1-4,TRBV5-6,TGTGCCAGCAGTCTACAGGGGGCTGGAGAAAAACTGTTTTTT,CASSLQGAGEKLFF
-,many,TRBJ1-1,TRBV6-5,TGTGCCAGCAGGGGGTCCATGAACACTGAAGCTTTCTTT,CASRGSMNTEAFF
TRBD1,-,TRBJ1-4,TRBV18,TGTGCCAGCAGACAGGGGACTAATGAAAAACTGTTTTTT,CASRQGTNEKLFF
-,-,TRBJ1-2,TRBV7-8,TGTGCCAGCAGCTTAGACAGCATCTATGGCTACACCTTC,CASSLDSIYGYTF
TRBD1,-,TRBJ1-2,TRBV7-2,TGTGCCAGCAGCGGGTGGGACAGAGAAAACTATGGCTACACCTTC,CASSGWDRENYGYTF
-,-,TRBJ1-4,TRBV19,TGTGCCAGTAGGCCGGGGACATCGGTTGAAAAACTGTTTTTT,CASRPGTSVEKLFF
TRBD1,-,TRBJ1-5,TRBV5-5,TGTGCCAGCAGCGGAAAAGGAACAGGGGGTTCCTCGAATCAGCCCCAGCATTTT,CASSGKGTGGSSNQPQHF
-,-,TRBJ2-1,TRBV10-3,TGTGCCATCAGTGTGATAAGGGAGATCGGAGTCTCCTACAATGAGCAGTTCTTC,CAISVIREIGVSYNEQFF
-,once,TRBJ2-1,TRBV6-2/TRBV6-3,TGTGCCAGCAGTTACCTCCGTAACAATGAGCAGTTCTTC,CASSYLRNNEQFF
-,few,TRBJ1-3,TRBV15,TGTGCCACCAGCAGAGATCGTGGGTCTGGAAACACCATATATTTT,CATSRDRGSGNTIYF
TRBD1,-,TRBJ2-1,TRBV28,TGTGCCAGCAGGACCTGGGACAGCCAGTTCTTC,CASRTWDSQFF
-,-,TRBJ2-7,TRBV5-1,TGCGCCAGCAGCTCAGTAACAGGGATCTACGAGCAGTACTTC,CASSSVTGIYEQYF
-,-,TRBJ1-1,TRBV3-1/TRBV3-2,TGTGCCAGCAGCCAAGGGGCGGTTAGCACTGAAGCTTTCTTT,CASSQGAVSTEAFF
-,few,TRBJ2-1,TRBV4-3,TGCGCCAGCAGCCAAGAGGGCGGAAGCTCCTACAATGAGCAGTTCTTC,CASSQEGGSSYNEQFF
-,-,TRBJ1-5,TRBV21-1,TGTGCCAGCAGCAAAGGTCCGGGGGAGGGGGCGCATCGCAATCAGCCCCAGCATTTT,CASSKGPGEGAHRNQPQHF
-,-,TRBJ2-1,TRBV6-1,TGTGCCAGCAGTGTTATGGCGGGACTTTCTAGCCACAATGAGCAGTTCTTC,CASSVMAGLSSHNEQFF
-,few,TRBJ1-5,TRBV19,TGTGCCAGTAGCCCCGGGCCGGTTTATAGCAATCAGCCCCAGCATTTT,CASSPGPVYSNQPQHF
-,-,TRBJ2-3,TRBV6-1,TGTGCCAGCAGTGAAGGGCCAAGCGACGCGCAGTATTTT,CASSEGPSDAQYF
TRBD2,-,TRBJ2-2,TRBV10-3,TGTGCCATCAGTGAATTTCTAGCGGGTAACACCGGGGAGCTGTTTTTT,CAISEFLAGNTGELFF
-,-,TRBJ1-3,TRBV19,TGTGCCAGTAGACGATCCGACCCGGGTGGAAACACCATATATTTT,CASRRSDPGGNTIYF
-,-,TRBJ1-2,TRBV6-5,TGTGCCAGCAGTTACTCGAATGGGGGGAACTATGGCTACACCTTC,CASSYSNGGNYGYTF
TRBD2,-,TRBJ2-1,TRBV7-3,TGTGCCAGCAGCATAGGACTAGCCTCCAATGAGCAGTTCTTC,CASSIGLASNEQFF
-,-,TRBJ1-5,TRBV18,TGTGCCAGCTCACCCGACGCCATTAACAGCAATCAGCCCCAGCATTTT,CASSPDAINSNQPQHF
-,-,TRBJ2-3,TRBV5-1,TGCGCCAGCAGCTTGTTAGCGAGCACAGATACGCAGTATTTT,CASSLLASTDTQYF
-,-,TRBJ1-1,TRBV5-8,TGTGCCAGCAGCACCCCGGGGGGTGTTTACACTGAAGCTTTCTTT,CASSTPGGVYTEAFF
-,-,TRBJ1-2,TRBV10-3,TGTGCCATCAGTGAAATTGAAGGGATAGGCTACACCTTC,CAISEIEGIGYTF
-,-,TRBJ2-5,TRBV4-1,TGCGCCAGCAGCCAAGTGGGGGGTGGGACCCAGTACTTC,CASSQVGGGTQYF
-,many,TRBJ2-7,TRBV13,TGTGCCAGCAGCCCCCACACAGGGAGCTCCTACGAGCAGTACTTC,CASSPHTGSSYEQYF
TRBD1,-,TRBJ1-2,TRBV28,TGTGCCTCCGGGGCCGGGGACAGGGGGTTCTATGGCTACACCTTC,CASGAGDRGFYGYTF
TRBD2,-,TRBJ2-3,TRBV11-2,TGTGCCAGCAGCCCCAAGACTAGCGGGAGGACAGATACGCAGTATTTT,CASSPKTSGRTDTQYF
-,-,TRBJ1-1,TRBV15,TGTGCCACCAGCAGAGATTGGGGAGCCGGGGAAGCTTTCTTT,CATSRDWGAGEAFF